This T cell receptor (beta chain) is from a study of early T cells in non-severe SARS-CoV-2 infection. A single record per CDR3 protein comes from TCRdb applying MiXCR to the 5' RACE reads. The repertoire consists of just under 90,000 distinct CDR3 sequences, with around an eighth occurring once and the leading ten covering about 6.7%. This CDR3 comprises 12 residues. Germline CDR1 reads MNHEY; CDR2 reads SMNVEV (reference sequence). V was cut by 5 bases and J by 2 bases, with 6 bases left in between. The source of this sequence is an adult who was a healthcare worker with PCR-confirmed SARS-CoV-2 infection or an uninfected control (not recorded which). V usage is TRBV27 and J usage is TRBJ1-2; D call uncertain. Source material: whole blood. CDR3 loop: CASSGENYGYTF. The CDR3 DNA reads TGTGCCAGCAGTGGAGAGAACTATGGCTACACCTTC.